This TCR beta chain was documented in a study of Graves' ophthalmopathy and Graves' hyperthyroidism. The table lists this clonotype with a few counts. The antigen remains unidentified. V was pared by 1 base and J by 1 base, with 6 bases of the junction left unmatched. In germline, CDR1 is LGHNA, CDR2 YSLEER. This CDR3 region has 19 residues. Study observations and caveats: The 13-signature model separated ophthalmopathy from stable hyperthyroidism at around 88% sensitivity and around 81% specificity. Most expanded thyroid clonotypes above 0.001 frequency also appeared in blood.

TCR beta CDR3 regions were amplified from RNA transcripts. The authors performed first-round RT-PCR with HTBI primers and then a second-round multiplex PCR. One entry per CDR3 protein, called by TCRdb with MiXCR from the multiplex PCR reads. The sample has over a million distinct CDR3 sequences; about 40% are singletons. This chain connects TRBV4-3 to TRBJ2-6, with 11 bases matching TRBD2. This TCR derives from an adult man with Graves' hyperthyroidism. Sequencing used peripheral blood or thyroid tissue (not recorded which). This chain's CDR3 is CASSQAPSGRTSGANVLTF. DNA for the CDR3: TGCGCCAGCAGCCAAGCCCCTAGCGGGAGGACTTCTGGGGCCAACGTCCTGACTTTC.